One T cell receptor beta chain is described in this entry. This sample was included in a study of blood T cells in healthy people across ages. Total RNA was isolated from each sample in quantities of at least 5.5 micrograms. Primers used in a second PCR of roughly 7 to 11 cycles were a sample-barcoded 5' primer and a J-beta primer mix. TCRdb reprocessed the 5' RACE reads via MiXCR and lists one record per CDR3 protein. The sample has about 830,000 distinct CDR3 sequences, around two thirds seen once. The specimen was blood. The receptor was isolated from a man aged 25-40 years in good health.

CDR3 in DNA: TGCAGCGTCCCAGGGAGGGGGAGGGACTATGGCTACACCTTC. It translates to CSVPGRGRDYGYTF. The chain employs TRBV29-1 and TRBJ1-2, with a weak D call TRBD1 (6 bases). Trimming removed 6 bases from V and 3 bases from J, with 17 bases in between. The germline V gene has CDR1 SQVTM and CDR2 ANQGSEA. CDR3 length equals 14 residues.